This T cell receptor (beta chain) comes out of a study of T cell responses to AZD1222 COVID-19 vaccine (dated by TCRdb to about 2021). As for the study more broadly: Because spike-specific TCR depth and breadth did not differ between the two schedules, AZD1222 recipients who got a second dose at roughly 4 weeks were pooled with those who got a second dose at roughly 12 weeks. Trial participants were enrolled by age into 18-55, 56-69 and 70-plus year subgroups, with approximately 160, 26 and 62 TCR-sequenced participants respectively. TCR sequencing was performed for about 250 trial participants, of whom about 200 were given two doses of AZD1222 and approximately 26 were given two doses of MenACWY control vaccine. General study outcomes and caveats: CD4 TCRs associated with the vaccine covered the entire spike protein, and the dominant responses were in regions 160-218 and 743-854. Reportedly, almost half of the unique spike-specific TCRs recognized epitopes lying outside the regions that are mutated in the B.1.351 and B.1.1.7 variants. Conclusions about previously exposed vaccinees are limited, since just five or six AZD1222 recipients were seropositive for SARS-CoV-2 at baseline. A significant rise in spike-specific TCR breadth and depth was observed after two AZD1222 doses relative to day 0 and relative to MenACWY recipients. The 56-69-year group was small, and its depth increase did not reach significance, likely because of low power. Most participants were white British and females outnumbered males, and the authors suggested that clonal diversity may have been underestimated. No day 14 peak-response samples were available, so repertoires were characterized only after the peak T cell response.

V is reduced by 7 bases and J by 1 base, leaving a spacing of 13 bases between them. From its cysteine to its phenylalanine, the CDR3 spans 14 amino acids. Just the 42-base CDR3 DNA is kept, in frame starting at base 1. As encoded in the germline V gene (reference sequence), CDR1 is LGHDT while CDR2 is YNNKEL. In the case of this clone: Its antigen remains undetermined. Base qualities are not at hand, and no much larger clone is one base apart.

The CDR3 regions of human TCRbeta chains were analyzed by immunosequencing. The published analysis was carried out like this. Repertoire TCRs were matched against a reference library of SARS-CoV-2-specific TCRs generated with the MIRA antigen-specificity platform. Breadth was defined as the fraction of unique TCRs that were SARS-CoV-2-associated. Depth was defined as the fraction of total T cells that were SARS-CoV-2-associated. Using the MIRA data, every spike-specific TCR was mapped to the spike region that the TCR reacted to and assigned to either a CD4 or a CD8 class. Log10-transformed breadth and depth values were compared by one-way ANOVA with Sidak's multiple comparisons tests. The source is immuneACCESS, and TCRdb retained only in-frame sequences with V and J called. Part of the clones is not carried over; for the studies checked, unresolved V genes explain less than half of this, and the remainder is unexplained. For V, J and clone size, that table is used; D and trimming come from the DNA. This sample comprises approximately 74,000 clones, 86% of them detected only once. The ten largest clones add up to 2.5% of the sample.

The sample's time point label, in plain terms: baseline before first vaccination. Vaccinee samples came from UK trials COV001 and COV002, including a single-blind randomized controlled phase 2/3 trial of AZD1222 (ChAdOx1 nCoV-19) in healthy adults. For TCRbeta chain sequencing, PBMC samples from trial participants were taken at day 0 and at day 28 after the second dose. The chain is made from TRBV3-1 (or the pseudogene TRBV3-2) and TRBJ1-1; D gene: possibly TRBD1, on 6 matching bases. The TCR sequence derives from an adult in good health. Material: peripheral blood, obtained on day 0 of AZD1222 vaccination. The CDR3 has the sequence CASTRGYANTEAFF. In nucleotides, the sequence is TGTGCCAGCACCAGGGGATACGCGAACACTGAAGCTTTCTTT.